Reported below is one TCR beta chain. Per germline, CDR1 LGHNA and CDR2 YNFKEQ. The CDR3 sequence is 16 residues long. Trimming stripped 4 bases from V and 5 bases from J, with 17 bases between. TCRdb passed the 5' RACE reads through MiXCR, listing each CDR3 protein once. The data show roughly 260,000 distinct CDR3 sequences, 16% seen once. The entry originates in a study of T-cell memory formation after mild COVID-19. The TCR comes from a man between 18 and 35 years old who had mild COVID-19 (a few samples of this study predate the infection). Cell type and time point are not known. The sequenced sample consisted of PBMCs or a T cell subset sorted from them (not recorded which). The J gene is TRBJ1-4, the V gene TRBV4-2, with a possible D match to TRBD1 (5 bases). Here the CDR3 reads CASSRYSGGENEKLFF. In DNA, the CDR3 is TGTGCCAGCAGCCGCTACTCGGGGGGGGAGAATGAAAAACTGTTTTTT.